One sample yielded the 16 T cell receptor delta chains listed below, sequenced in a study of gamma-delta T cells after stem cell transplantation. TCRdb re-called the RT-PCR reads with CATT. The sample holds about 11,000 delta-chain clones, about 1.2% seen once. The specimen sequenced was gamma-delta T cells. The origin of the receptors is a human donor. It is not recorded whose cells these are; they may come from a transplant donor.

Sample share makes this clone medium-sized (0.01 to 0.1%). This chain uses TRDV2 with TRDJ1, with 7 bases aligning to TRDD3. Germline V gene data show CDR1 as GEAIGNYY and CDR2 as EKD. The V segment lost 0 bases and the J segment 4 bases; nucleotides outside the gene matches: 13. This CDR3 contains 17 residues. The CDR3, as DNA: TGTGCCTGTGACACCGTGTCCGGGGGGATGTTGGACGATAAACTCATCTTT. Protein: CACDTVSGGMLDDKLIF.

Note on this clone: TCRdb shows a much larger clone's protein in place of this DNA's translation, and the two differ at residue 5, likely through a read error; the protein shown is translated from the DNA. The V gene is TRDV2, the J gene TRDJ1; weak D call: TRDD3 (5 bases). The CDR3 totals 17 residues. Looked up from germline, CDR1 is GEAIGNYY and CDR2 is EKD. The V gene lost 3 bases and the J gene lost 1 base, with 20 bases spanning the gap. The CDR3 sequence: CACDAAGYWNTTDKLIF. Here the CDR3 DNA reads TGTGCCTGTGACGCCGCAGGGTACTGGAACACCACCGATAAACTCATCTTT.

Concerning this clone: A far more abundant clone sits one base away, making this likely a read error. Other nucleotide sequences from this sample produce the same CDR3. The rearrangement links TRDV2 to TRDJ1, with 7 bases that match TRDD3. CDR1 is GEAIGNYY and CDR2 is EKD in the germline V gene. This CDR3 is 17 amino acids long. J lost 0 bases, V lost 4 bases, and 13 bases had no gene match. The CDR3 DNA follows: TGTGCCTGTGATCGTCTCTGGGGGCCCCAGTACACCGATAAACTCATCTTT. Protein sequence: CACDRLWGPQYTDKLIF.

This clone was counted many times. The V and J genes are TRDV2 and TRDJ1, with 8 positions matching TRDD3. Germline CDR1 is GEAIGNYY and CDR2 is EKD. This CDR3 contains 19 residues. Trimming cost V 2 bases and J 7 bases; bases outside gene matches: 23. CDR3 in DNA: TGTGCCTGTGACAATATTCGGCCCTTCTCGTACTGGGGGGATTCTAAACTCATCTTT. Its protein is CACDNIRPFSYWGDSKLIF.

About this clone itself: The TCRdb protein comes from a much larger clone and disagrees with this DNA's translation at residue 6, likely due to a read error; the protein given here is derived from the DNA. The chain is built from TRDV2 and TRDJ1, with 10 bases aligning to TRDD3. Looked up from germline, CDR1 is GEAIGNYY and CDR2 is EKD. The CDR3 runs 20 residues. Losses at the gene ends were 3 bases for V and 1 base for J; bases not matched to a gene: 19. This CDR3 is CACDDTQKGEGDTTTDKLIF. DNA for the CDR3: TGTGCCTGTGACGATACCCAGAAGGGTGAGGGGGATACGACCACCGATAAACTCATCTTT.

As concerns this clone: This DNA's translation differs at residue 11 from TCRdb's protein, which comes from a much larger clone; a read error is likely, and the protein shown is translated from the DNA. This chain links TRDV2 with TRDJ1; 7 bases line up with TRDD3. After removal of 2 bases from V and 6 bases from J, the junction contained 11 bases not matched to a gene. The CDR3 contains 15 residues. Germline V CDR1 and CDR2: GEAIGNYY, EKD. The CDR3 loop reads CACDSLGGRLNKLIF. Written as DNA, the CDR3 is TGTGCCTGTGACAGTCTGGGGGGCCGCCTCAATAAACTCATCTTT.

This clone was recorded a few times. One base separates it from a far larger clone, so it is likely a read error. This specimen includes other DNA sequences encoding the same CDR3. V is TRDV2 and J is TRDJ3, with 7 bases identical to TRDD3. Germline V gives CDR1 GEAIGNYY, CDR2 EKD. Trimming at V came to 1 base and at J to 0 bases, leaving 5 bases not matched to a gene. CDR3 size: 18 residues. In DNA, the CDR3 is TGTGCCTGTGACACTGGAACTGGGGCCTCCTGGGACACCCGACAGATGTTTTTC. Translating it yields CACDTGTGASWDTRQMFF.

This clone is labeled medium-sized. The sample contains more than one DNA sequence encoding this CDR3. The rearrangement joins TRDV2 to TRDJ1; D call uncertain. Per germline, CDR1 GEAIGNYY and CDR2 EKD. V was trimmed by 1 base and J by 9 bases, leaving 17 bases between them. CDR3 length: 14 amino acids. For the CDR3, the DNA is TGTGCCTGTGACACGGTGTCTTTATCCGCCGAACTCATCTTT. Its protein product is CACDTVSLSAELIF.

Details on this clone: TCRdb records a much larger clone's protein for this DNA, with a difference at residue 9 that likely arises from a read error; the protein given is the translation of the DNA. The rearrangement uses TRDV2 and TRDJ1; 8 nucleotides align to TRDD3. The V and J ends lost 0 bases and 1 base, in that order; junction bases with no gene match: 18. CDR1 GEAIGNYY and CDR2 EKD come from the germline V gene. CDR3 length: 20 amino acids. The CDR3 DNA follows: TGTGCCTGTGACACCGTGGCCACTGAGGGATACGCAAGGGGCACCGATAAACTCATCTTT. This encodes CACDTVATEGYARGTDKLIF.

Of note for this clone: A clone one base away is much larger, so this may be a read error. The chain employs TRDV2 and TRDJ1, with 13 positions matching TRDD3. The CDR3 contains 19 residues. CDR1 is GEAIGNYY and CDR2 is EKD in the germline V gene. Here the CDR3 reads CACDTVNWGIRPYTGKLIF. The CDR3 DNA reads as TGTGCCTGTGACACCGTAAACTGGGGGATACGCCCTTACACCGGTAAACTCATCTTT.

The gene calls are TRDV2 and TRDJ3, with TRDD3 matching 10 bases. Germline-derived CDR1 and CDR2 are GEAIGNYY and EKD. The ends lost 3 bases at V and 0 bases at J; junction bases unmatched: 10. This CDR3 contains 20 residues. Written as DNA, the CDR3 is TGTGCCTGTGACCCAGTACTGGGGGATTTTAGCTCCTGGGACACCCGACAGATGTTTTTC. Its translation is CACDPVLGDFSSWDTRQMFF.

V gene TRDV2 combines with J gene TRDJ1, with TRDD3 identical over 9 bases. J was trimmed by 3 bases and V by 3 bases; bases with no gene match: 31. This CDR3 comprises 23 residues. The V gene's germline CDR1 is GEAIGNYY and CDR2 EKD. The CDR3 nucleotides read TGTGCCTGTGACTTACTATATGTTCCTACGGGGGATACAAGGCCAGGTGTGGCCGATAAACTCATCTTT. Its protein is CACDLLYVPTGDTRPGVADKLIF.

Regarding this clone: TCRdb attributes to this sequence the protein of a much larger clone, which differs from the DNA translation at residue 5; a read error is likely, and the protein displayed is translated from the DNA. This chain joins TRDV2 and TRDJ3; 8 bases agree with TRDD3. Germline V gives CDR1 GEAIGNYY, CDR2 EKD. Germline trimming cut 2 bases from V and 6 bases from J; bases unmatched to any gene: 17. The CDR3 runs 20 residues. CDR3 residues: CACDIGLLVRDTVDTRQMFF. In nucleotides, the CDR3 is TGTGCCTGTGACATCGGGCTACTGGTGAGGGATACGGTGGACACCCGACAGATGTTTTTC.

Ten or more counts support this clone. V usage is TRDV2 and J usage is TRDJ1; 11 bases agree with TRDD3. Trimming removed 0 bases from V and 3 bases from J; junction bases left unmatched: 20. The germline V gene has CDR1 GEAIGNYY and CDR2 EKD. The CDR3 is 21 residues long. CDR3 amino acids: CACDTVDGGYAARFSPDKLIF. CDR3 in DNA: TGTGCCTGTGACACCGTTGATGGGGGATACGCGGCTCGTTTTTCCCCCGATAAACTCATCTTT.

The sample holds a few counts of this clone. A much more abundant neighbour one base away suggests this may be a read error. The rearrangement joins TRDV2 to TRDJ1; D remains unclear. Germline CDR1 is GEAIGNYY and CDR2 is EKD. The CDR3 is 16 amino acids. The ends were cut back, 2 bases at V and 1 base at J, with 16 bases in the middle. DNA of the CDR3: TGTGCCTGTGACATGATGTCCCGGGAGATCACCGATAAACTCATCTTT. Protein sequence: CACDMMSREITDKLIF.

A remark on this clone: A much larger clone is a single base away; this may be a read error. The sample has other DNA sequences that encode this CDR3 too. This rearrangement joins TRDV2 to TRDJ1; 8 nucleotides agree with TRDD3. The CDR3 is made up of 19 amino acids. Germline CDR1 reads GEAIGNYY; CDR2 reads EKD. CDR3 loop: CACDLVRGRGGSYTDKLIF. The CDR3, as DNA: TGCGCCTGTGACTTGGTTAGAGGGCGTGGGGGATCCTACACCGATAAACTCATCTTT.